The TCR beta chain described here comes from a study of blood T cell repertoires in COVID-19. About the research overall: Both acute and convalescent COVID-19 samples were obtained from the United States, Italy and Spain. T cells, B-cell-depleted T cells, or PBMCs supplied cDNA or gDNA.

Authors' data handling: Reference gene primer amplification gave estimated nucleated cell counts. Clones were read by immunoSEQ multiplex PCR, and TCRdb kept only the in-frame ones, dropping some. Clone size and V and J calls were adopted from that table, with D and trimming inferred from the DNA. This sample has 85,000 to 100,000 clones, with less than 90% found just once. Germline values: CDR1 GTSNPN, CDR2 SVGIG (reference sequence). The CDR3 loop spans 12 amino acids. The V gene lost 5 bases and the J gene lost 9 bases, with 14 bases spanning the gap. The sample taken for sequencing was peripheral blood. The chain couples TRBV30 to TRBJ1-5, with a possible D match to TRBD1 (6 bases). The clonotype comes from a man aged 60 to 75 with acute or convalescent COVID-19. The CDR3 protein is CAWGGGGGPQHF. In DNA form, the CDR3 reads TGTGCCTGGGGAGGAGGGGGGGGGCCCCAGCATTTT.